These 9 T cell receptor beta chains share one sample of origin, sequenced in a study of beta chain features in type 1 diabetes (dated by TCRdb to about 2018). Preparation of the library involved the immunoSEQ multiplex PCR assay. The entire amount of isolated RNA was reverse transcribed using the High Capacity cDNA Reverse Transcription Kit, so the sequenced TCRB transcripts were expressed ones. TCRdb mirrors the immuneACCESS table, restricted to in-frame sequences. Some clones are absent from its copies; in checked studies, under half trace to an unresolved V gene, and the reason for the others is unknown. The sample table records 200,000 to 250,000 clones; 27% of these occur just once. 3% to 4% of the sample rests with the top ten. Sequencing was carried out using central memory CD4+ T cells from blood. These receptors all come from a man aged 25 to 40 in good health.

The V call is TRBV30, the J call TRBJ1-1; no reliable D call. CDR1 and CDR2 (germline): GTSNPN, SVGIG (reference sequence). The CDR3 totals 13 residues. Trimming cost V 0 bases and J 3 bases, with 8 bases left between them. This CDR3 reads CAWSVGVYTEAFF. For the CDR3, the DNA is TGTGCCTGGAGTGTCGGGGTATACACTGAAGCTTTCTTT.

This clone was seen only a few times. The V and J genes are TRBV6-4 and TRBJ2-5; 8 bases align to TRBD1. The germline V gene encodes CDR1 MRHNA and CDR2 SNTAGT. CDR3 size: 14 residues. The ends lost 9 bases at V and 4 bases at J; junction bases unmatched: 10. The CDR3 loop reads CARPGGGQVETQYF. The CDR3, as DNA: TGTGCCAGGCCAGGGGGCGGTCAAGTAGAGACCCAGTACTTC.

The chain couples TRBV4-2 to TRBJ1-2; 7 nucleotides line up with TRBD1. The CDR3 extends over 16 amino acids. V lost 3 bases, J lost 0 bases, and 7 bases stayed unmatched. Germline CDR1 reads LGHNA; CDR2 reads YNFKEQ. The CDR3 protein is CASSQALGQTNYGYTF. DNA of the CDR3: TGTGCCAGCAGCCAGGCCTTGGGACAGACTAACTATGGCTACACCTTC.

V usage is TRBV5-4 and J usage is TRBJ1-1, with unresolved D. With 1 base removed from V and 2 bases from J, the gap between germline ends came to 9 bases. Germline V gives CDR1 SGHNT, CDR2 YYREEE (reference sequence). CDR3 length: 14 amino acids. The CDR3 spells CASSLQGINTEAFF. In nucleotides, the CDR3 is TGTGCCAGCAGCTTGCAAGGGATAAACACTGAAGCTTTCTTT.

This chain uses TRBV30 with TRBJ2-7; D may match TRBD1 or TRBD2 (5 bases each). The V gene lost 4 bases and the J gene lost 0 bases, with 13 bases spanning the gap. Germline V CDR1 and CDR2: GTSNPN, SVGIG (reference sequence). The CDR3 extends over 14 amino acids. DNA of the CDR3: TGTGCCTGGATGCCGGGACCCTCCTCCTACGAGCAGTACTTC. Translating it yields CAWMPGPSSYEQYF.

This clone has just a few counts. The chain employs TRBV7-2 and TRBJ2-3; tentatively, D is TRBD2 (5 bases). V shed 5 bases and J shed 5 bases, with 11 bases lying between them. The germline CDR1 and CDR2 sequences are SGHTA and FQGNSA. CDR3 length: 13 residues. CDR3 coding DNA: TGTGCCAGCAGCCCGGGGTTGAGAGATACGCAGTATTTT. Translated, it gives CASSPGLRDTQYF.

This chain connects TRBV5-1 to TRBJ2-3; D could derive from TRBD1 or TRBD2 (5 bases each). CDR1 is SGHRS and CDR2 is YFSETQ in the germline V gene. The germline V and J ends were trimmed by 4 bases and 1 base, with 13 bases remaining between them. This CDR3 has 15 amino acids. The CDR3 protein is CASSEGTAGTDTQYF. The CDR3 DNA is TGCGCCAGCAGCGAAGGGACCGCTGGCACAGATACGCAGTATTTT. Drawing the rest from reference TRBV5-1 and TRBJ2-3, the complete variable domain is KAGVTQTPRYLIKTRGQQVTLSCSPISGHRSVSWYQQTPGQGLQFLFEYFSETQRNKGNFPGRFSGRQFSNSRSEMNVSTLELGDSALYLCASSEGTAGTDTQYFGPGTRLTVL.

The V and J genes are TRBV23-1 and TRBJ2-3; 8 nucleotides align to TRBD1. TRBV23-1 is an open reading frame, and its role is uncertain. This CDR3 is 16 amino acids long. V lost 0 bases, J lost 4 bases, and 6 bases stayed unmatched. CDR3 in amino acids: CASSQSGAGGADTQYF. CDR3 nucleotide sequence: TGCGCCAGCAGTCAATCGGGGGCAGGGGGCGCAGATACGCAGTATTTT.

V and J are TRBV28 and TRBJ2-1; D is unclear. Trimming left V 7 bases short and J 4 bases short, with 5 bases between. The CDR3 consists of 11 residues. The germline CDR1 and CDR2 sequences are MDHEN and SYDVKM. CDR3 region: CASTDYNEQFF. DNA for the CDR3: TGTGCCAGCACAGATTACAATGAGCAGTTCTTC.